This T cell receptor (beta chain) appears in the sequencing data of a study of T cell responses to AZD1222 COVID-19 vaccine. Study-wide results and caveats: A mostly white British donor set with more females was recruited, and clonal diversity was possibly underestimated.

Measured with immunoSEQ multiplex PCR; TCRdb has only the in-frame clones, and not every one. The top ten clones hold around 10% of a sample with around 170,000 clones, almost 90% of them seen once. This CDR3 contains 15 residues. V gave up 0 bases and J gave up 0 bases, with 11 bases separating them. Germline CDR1 and CDR2: GTSNPN and SVGIG (reference sequence). Concerning this clone itself: The antigen remains undetermined.

The origin of this receptor is an adult who received the AZD1222 COVID-19 vaccine. The chain employs TRBV30 and TRBJ1-2, with D unclear. Sequenced here: peripheral blood, sampled 28 days after the second AZD1222 dose. The CDR3 coding sequence is TGTGCCTGGAGTGTACGGGTTTCCACTAACTATGGCTACACCTTC. Translation gives CAWSVRVSTNYGYTF.